Below, 17 T cell receptor beta chains from the same sample are listed, as sequenced in a study of T cells in Graves' hyperthyroidism and ophthalmopathy (dated by TCRdb to 2018 to 2020). Receptor amplification or capture employed multiplex PCR. Sequencing took place on an Illumina HiSeq 2000. The TCR beta CDR3 regions were amplified from the RNA transcripts. A first-round RT-PCR of the TCR CDR3 used the HTBI primer set with the Qiagen OneStep RT-PCR kit. TCRdb reworked the public reads: Q25 trimming with fastp, MiXCR clone assembly, productive beta chains retained. CDR3 protein duplicates are merged, each entry listing the most common genes and DNA. For this sample there are approximately 690,000 distinct CDR3 sequences; less than 25% appear just once. Roughly 30% of the sample is in the top ten clones. The source material was blood. The receptors originated from a man younger than 45 with Graves' ophthalmopathy.

This clonotype was detected only a few times. V and J are TRBV20-1 and TRBJ1-5; possible D gene TRBD1, 6 bases. Looked up from germline, CDR1 is DFQATT and CDR2 is SNEGSKA (reference sequence). CDR3 size: 13 residues. Trimming shortened V by 7 bases and J by 1 base, and 11 bases separated the two germline ends. The CDR3 DNA reads as TGCAGTGTCAGGACAGCCAGCAATCAGCCCCAGCATTTT. The encoded protein is CSVRTASNQPQHF.

This chain joins TRBV5-1 and TRBJ2-1, with TRBD2 identical over 13 bases. Per the germline V gene, CDR1 is SGHRS and CDR2 is YFSETQ. The junction had 5 bases not matched to a gene; V was cut back by 3 bases and J by 5 bases. This CDR3 is built from 16 residues. The CDR3 nucleotides read TGCGCCAGCAGCTCCCGACTAGCGGGAGGTAACAATGAGCAGTTCTTC. It is translated as CASSSRLAGGNNEQFF.

In its sample, this clonotype was seen once. This sequence joins TRBV6-2 or TRBV6-3 and TRBJ2-2; D ambiguous. Germline V gene data show CDR1 as MNHEY and CDR2 as SVGEGT. Trimming removed 10 bases from V and 3 bases from J, with 15 bases in between. This CDR3 is built from 14 residues. Here the CDR3 reads CAIRSEFDTGELFF. In DNA form, the CDR3 reads TGTGCCATAAGGTCGGAGTTTGACACCGGGGAGCTGTTTTTT.

The sample holds a few counts of this clonotype. The chain combines TRBV28 with TRBJ2-1; no clear D gene. This CDR3 region has 14 residues. The germline V gene encodes CDR1 MDHEN and CDR2 SYDVKM. The CDR3 loop is CAKTRQTSYNEQFF. The CDR3 DNA sequence: TGTGCTAAAACAAGGCAAACCTCCTACAATGAGCAGTTCTTC.

On this clonotype itself: One end of the junction fails to match germline, which may point to a read error. The genes are TRBV10-3 and TRBJ2-3; 9 bases fit TRBD2. The CDR3 is 16 residues long. From germline, CDR1 is ENHRY and CDR2 SYGVKD. CDR3 amino acids: CAISGGLAKGTGTQYF. Written as DNA, the CDR3 is TGTGCCATCAGTGGGGGACTAGCTAAAGGCACAGGTACGCAGTATTTT.

Many counts were recorded for this clonotype. The genes are TRBV5-1 and TRBJ2-1, with D maybe TRBD1 (5 bases). In germline, CDR1 is SGHRS, CDR2 YFSETQ. With 4 bases removed from V and 7 bases from J, the gap between germline ends came to 12 bases. This CDR3 is built from 13 residues. The CDR3 loop reads CASSPIKGNEQFF. The CDR3 DNA follows: TGCGCCAGCAGCCCTATCAAGGGGAATGAGCAGTTCTTC.

The CDR3 loop is CASSFVGGTGELFF. CDR3 in DNA: TGCGCCAGCAGCTTTGTTGGGGGCACCGGGGAGCTGTTTTTT. The V and J genes are TRBV5-1 and TRBJ2-2; D possibly uses TRBD1 or TRBD2 (5 bases each). In germline, CDR1 is SGHRS, CDR2 YFSETQ. Trimming stripped 2 bases from V and 4 bases from J, with 9 bases between. The length of the CDR3 is 14 residues.

A few counts support this clonotype. The genes are TRBV7-2 and TRBJ2-5; possible D gene TRBD1, 6 bases. The CDR3 has 15 amino acids. The germline gives CDR1 SGHTA, CDR2 FQGNSA. V dropped 5 bases and J dropped 5 bases, with 18 bases sitting between them. The CDR3 loop is CASSPNTVGAETQYF. The CDR3 DNA sequence: TGTGCCAGCAGCCCGAATACAGTGGGGGCGGAGACCCAGTACTTC.

This clonotype was seen only a few times. The chain links TRBV19 to TRBJ1-1; unclear D gene. Deletions cut 8 bases from V and 6 bases from J, with 13 bases between. From germline, CDR1 is LNHDA and CDR2 SQIVND (reference sequence). The CDR3 runs 12 residues. CDR3: CASRYGFSEAFF. CDR3 coding DNA: TGTGCCAGTCGGTACGGGTTCTCTGAAGCTTTCTTT.

The J gene is TRBJ2-1, the V gene TRBV6-2 or TRBV6-3; D not resolved. Germline CDR1 is MNHEY and CDR2 is SVGEGT. The CDR3 contains 14 residues. V was clipped by 6 bases and J by 9 bases, with 18 bases between them. The CDR3 spells CASSKLQLGSEQFF. CDR3 nucleotide sequence: TGTGCCAGCAGCAAACTCCAGCTGGGGTCTGAGCAGTTCTTC.

V is TRBV5-6 and J is TRBJ1-2, with D possibly TRBD1 on 5 matching bases. Trimming left V 0 bases short and J 2 bases short, with 8 bases between. This CDR3 has 14 residues. Germline V gene sequence: CDR1 SGHDT, CDR2 YYEEEE. CDR3 in amino acids: CASSLDRKNYGYTF. The CDR3 nucleotides read TGTGCCAGCAGCTTGGACAGGAAGAACTATGGCTACACCTTC.

The chain combines TRBV19 with TRBJ2-7; 9 bases map to TRBD1. V dropped 4 bases and J dropped 6; count of bases not matched to a gene: 7. Germline V lookup: CDR1 LNHDA, CDR2 SQIVND (reference sequence). The CDR3 runs 14 residues. The DNA for the CDR3 is TGTGCCAGTAGTAAGACCGGGACAGGGCCCGAGCAGTACTTC. As protein: CASSKTGTGPEQYF. The full variable domain, rest sourced from reference TRBV19 and TRBJ2-7, is DGGITQSPKYLFRKEGQNVTLSCEQNLNHDAMYWYRQDPGQGLRLIYYSQIVNDFQKGDIAEGYSVSREKKESFPLTVTSAQKNPTAFYLCASSKTGTGPEQYFGPGTRLTVT.

Remarks on this clonotype: One junction end disagrees with the germline gene, perhaps due to a read error. V gene TRBV7-8 combines with J gene TRBJ2-2, with 10 bases that match TRBD2. In germline, CDR1 is SGHVS, CDR2 FQNEAQ. The CDR3 length is 18 residues. The chain's CDR3 is CASTLGTSGVGNTGELFF. As DNA, the CDR3 is TGTGCCAGCACCTTAGGCACTAGCGGGGTCGGGAACACCGGGGAGCTGTTTTTT. The variable domain in full, with the rest retrieved from reference TRBV7-8 and TRBJ2-2, is GAGVSQSPRYKVAKRGQDVALRCDPISGHVSLFWYQQALGQGPEFLTYFQNEAQLDKSGLPSDRFFAERPEGSVSTLKIQRTQQEDSAVYLCASTLGTSGVGNTGELFFGEGSRLTVL.

This clonotype has ten or more counts. The chain carries TRBV28 and TRBJ2-1, with 7 positions matching TRBD1. The V gene's germline CDR1 is MDHEN and CDR2 SYDVKM. The V segment lost 6 bases and the J segment 5 bases; nucleotides outside the gene matches: 10. The CDR3 extends over 15 amino acids. The CDR3 nucleotides are TGTGCCAGCAGCAATTCCGGGACAGAAAACAATGAGCAGTTCTTC. Protein sequence: CASSNSGTENNEQFF.

This chain joins TRBV14 and TRBJ1-3, with TRBD1 identical over 8 bases. CDR1 SGHDN and CDR2 FVKESK come from the germline V gene. V was clipped by 4 bases and J by 2 bases; unmatched bases: 10. The CDR3 has 17 amino acids. CDR3 loop: CASSPRTGMLPGNTIYF. The CDR3 nucleotides are TGTGCCAGCAGCCCTCGGACAGGGATGCTACCTGGAAACACCATATATTTT.

This clonotype was counted a few times. J is TRBJ1-2 and V is TRBV6-2 or TRBV6-3; D is ambiguous. Germline assignment: CDR1 MNHEY and CDR2 SVGEGT. The CDR3 length is 16 residues. With 0 bases removed from V and 3 bases from J, the gap between germline ends came to 14 bases. CDR3 protein: CASSYSLGPGDYGYTF. CDR3 in DNA: TGTGCCAGCAGTTACTCCCTAGGGCCGGGAGACTATGGCTACACCTTC.

This clonotype was picked up many times. The DNA of the CDR3 is TGTGCCAGCAGCGGCGGGGGGCCTGCAGATACGCAGTATTTT. Protein product: CASSGGGPADTQYF. The chain has TRBV7-3 and TRBJ2-3; TRBD2 aligns across 8 bases. Looked up from germline, CDR1 is SGHTA and CDR2 is FQGTGA. V dropped 5 bases and J dropped 4; count of bases not matched to a gene: 5. The CDR3 is 14 residues long. Combining the CDR3 with reference TRBV7-3 and TRBJ2-3 gives the whole variable domain GAGVSQTPSNKVTEKGKYVELRCDPISGHTALYWYRQSLGQGPEFLIYFQGTGAADDSGLPNDRFFAVRPEGSVSTLKIQRTERGDSAVYLCASSGGGPADTQYFGPGTRLTVL.